This TCR beta chain is from a study of control samples from healthy donors and cancer patients. The repertoire was sequenced with immunoSEQ multiplex PCR; TCRdb's copy has only in-frame clones and lacks some. Of about 75,000 clones listed, roughly 84% were seen once; the top ten hold approximately 15%. The specimen was blood. This receptor was identified in a man aged 50 or older in good health.

CDR3 sequence: CASSVGGSPLHF. CDR3 in DNA: TGTGCCAGCAGCGTAGGGGGTTCACCCCTCCACTTT. The chain carries TRBV9 and TRBJ1-6; D remains ambiguous. The germline CDR1 and CDR2 sequences are SGDLS and YYNGEE. V shed 0 bases and J shed 9 bases, with 4 bases lying between them. The CDR3 runs to 12 residues. Looking up the rest from reference TRBV9 and TRBJ1-6 gives the full variable domain: DSGVTQTPKHLITATGQRVTLRCSPRSGDLSVYWYQQSLDQGLQFLIQYYNGEERAKGNILERFSAQQFPDLHSELNLSSLELGDSALYFCASSVGGSPLHFGNGTRLTVT.